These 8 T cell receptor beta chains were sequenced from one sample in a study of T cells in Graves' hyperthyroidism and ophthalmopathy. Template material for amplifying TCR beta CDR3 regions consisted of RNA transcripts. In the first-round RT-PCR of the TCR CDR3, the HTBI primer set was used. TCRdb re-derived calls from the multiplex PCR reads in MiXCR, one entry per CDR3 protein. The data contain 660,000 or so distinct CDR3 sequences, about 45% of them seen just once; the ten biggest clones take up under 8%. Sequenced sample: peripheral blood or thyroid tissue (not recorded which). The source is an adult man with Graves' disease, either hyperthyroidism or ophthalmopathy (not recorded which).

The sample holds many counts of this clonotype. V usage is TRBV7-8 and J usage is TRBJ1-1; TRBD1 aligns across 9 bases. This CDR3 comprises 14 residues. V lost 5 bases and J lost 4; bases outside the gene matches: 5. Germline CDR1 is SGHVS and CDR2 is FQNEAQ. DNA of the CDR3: TGTGCCAGCAGCGCGGGACAGGGAGGCACTGAAGCTTTCTTT. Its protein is CASSAGQGGTEAFF.

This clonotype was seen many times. The DNA for the CDR3 is TGCAGCGTGGGGACAGGGCTTAATTCACCCCTCCACTTT. Its translation is CSVGTGLNSPLHF. This chain links TRBV29-1 with TRBJ1-6; TRBD1 agrees at 9 bases. The CDR3 covers 13 residues. The V segment lost 6 bases and the J segment 6 bases; nucleotides outside the gene matches: 3. Germline V gene data show CDR1 as SQVTM and CDR2 as ANQGSEA.

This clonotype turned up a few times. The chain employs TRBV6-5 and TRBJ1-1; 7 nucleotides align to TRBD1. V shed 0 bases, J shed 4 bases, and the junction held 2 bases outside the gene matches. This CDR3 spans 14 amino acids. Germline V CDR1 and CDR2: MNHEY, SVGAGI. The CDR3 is CASSYSPGGTEAFF. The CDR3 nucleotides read TGTGCCAGCAGTTACTCCCCAGGGGGCACTGAAGCTTTCTTT.

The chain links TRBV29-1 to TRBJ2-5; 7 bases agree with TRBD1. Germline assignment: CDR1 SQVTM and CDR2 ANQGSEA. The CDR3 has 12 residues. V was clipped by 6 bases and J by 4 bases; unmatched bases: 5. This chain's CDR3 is CSVDRARETQYF. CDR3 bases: TGCAGCGTAGACAGGGCGAGAGAGACCCAGTACTTC. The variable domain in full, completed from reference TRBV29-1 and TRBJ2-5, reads SAVISQKPSRDICQRGTSLTIQCQVDSQVTMMFWYRQQPGQSLTLIATANQGSEATYESGFVIDKFPISRPNLTFSTLTVSNMSPEDSSIYLCSVDRARETQYFGPGTRLLVL.

In nucleotides, the CDR3 is TGTGCCAGCAGCTCCGGAAGGGCCTCGGGGGAGACCCAGTACTTC. Residues: CASSSGRASGETQYF. The V and J genes are TRBV7-2 and TRBJ2-5, with D possibly being TRBD2 (5 bases). Trimming left V 4 bases short and J 5 bases short, with 17 bases between. CDR1 and CDR2 (germline): SGHTA, FQGNSA. This CDR3 is built from 15 residues.

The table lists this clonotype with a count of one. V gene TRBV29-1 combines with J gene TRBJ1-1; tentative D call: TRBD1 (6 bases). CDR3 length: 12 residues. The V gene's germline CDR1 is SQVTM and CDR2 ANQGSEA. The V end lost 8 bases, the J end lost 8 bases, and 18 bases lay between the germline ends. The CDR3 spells CSSVVVTGEAFF. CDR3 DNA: TGCAGCAGTGTCGTCGTAACAGGGGAAGCTTTCTTT.

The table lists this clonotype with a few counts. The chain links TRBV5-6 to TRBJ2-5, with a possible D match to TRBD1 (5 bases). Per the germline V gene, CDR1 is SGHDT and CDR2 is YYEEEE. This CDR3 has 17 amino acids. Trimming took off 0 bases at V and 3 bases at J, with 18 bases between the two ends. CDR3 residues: CASSLAQDNPLKETQYF. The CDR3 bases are TGTGCCAGCAGCTTGGCACAGGACAACCCACTGAAAGAGACCCAGTACTTC.

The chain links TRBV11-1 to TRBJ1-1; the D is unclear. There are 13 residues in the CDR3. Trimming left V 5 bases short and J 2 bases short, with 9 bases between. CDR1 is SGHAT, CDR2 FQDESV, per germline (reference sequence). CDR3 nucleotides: TGTGCCAGCAGCCAGGCACTAAACACTGAAGCTTTCTTT. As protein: CASSQALNTEAFF.